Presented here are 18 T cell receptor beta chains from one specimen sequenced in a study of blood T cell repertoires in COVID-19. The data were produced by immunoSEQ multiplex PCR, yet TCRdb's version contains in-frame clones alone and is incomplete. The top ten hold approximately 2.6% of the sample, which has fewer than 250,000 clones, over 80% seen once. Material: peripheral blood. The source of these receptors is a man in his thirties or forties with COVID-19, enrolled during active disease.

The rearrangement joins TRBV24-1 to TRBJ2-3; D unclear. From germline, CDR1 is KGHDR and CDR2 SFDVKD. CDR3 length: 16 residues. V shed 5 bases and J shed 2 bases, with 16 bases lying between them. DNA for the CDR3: TGTGCCACCAGTGGTGGAAAAGCGATTGACACAGATACGCAGTATTTT. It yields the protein CATSGGKAIDTDTQYF.

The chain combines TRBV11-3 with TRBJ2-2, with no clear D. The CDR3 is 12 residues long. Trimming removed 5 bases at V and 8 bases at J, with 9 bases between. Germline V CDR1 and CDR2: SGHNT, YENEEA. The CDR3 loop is CASSPGPGELFF. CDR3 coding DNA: TGTGCCAGCAGCCCCGGTCCGGGGGAGCTGTTTTTT.

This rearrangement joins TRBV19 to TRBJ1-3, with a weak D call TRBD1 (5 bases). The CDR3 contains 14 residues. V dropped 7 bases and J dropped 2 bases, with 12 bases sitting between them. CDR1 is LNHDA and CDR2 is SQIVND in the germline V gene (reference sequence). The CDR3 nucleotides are TGTGCCAGTACCATGGCGGGGGCTGGAAACACCATATATTTT. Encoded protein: CASTMAGAGNTIYF.

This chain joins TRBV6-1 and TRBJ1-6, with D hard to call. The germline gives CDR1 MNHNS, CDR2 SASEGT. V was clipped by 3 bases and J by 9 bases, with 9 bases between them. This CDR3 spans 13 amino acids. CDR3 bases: TGTGCCAGCAGTGATTTGCGGGGTTCACCCCTCCACTTT. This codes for CASSDLRGSPLHF.

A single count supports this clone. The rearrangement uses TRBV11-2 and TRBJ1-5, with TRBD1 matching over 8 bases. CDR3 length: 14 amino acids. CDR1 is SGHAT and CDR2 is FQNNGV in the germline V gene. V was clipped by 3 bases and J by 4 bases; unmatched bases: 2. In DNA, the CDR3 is TGTGCCAGCAGCTTGGACAGGGTGAATCAGCCCCAGCATTTT. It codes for CASSLDRVNQPQHF.

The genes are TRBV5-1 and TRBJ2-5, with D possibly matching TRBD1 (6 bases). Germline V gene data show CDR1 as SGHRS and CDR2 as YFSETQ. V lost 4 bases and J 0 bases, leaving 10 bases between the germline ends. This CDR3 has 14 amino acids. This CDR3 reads CASSPGTNQETQYF. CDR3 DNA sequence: TGCGCCAGCAGCCCCGGGACAAACCAAGAGACCCAGTACTTC.

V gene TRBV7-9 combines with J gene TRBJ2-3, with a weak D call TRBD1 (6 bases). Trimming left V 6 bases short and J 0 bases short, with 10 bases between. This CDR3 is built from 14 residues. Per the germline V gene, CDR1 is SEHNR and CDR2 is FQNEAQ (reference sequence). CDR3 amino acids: CASSSGTSTDTQYF. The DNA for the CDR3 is TGTGCCAGCAGTTCCGGGACAAGCACAGATACGCAGTATTTT.

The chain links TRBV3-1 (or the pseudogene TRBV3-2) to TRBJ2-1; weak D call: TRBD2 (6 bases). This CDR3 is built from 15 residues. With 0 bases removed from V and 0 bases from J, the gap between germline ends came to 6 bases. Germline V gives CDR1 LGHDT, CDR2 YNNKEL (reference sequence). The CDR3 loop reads CASSQDGSSYNEQFF. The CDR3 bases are TGTGCCAGCAGCCAAGACGGGAGCTCCTACAATGAGCAGTTCTTC.

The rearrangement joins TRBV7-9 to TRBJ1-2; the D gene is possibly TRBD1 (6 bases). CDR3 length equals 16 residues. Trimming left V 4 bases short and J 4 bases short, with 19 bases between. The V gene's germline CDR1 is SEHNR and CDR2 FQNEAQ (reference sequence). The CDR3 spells CASSSPGRVGGYGYTF. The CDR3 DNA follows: TGTGCCAGCAGCTCCCCCGGGCGGGTAGGGGGCTATGGCTACACCTTC.

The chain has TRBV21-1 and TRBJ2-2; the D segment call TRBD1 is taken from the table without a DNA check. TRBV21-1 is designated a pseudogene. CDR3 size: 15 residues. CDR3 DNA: TGTGCCAGCAGCAAGCCAGGGGGTCTGGCCGGGGAGCTGTTTTTT. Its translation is CASSKPGGLAGELFF.

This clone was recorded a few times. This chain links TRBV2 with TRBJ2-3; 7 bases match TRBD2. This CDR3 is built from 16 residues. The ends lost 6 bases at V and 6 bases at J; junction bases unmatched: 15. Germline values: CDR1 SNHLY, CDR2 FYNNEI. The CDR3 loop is CASRALLGEGGDTQYF. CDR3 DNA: TGTGCCAGCAGGGCCCTTTTGGGGGAGGGCGGTGATACGCAGTATTTT.

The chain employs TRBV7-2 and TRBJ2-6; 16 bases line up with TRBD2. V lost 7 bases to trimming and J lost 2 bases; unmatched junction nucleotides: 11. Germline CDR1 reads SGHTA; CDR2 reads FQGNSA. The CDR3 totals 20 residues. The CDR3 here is CASTIAGTSGRAPGANVLTF. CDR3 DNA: TGTGCCAGCACCATAGCAGGGACTAGCGGGAGGGCCCCTGGGGCCAACGTCCTGACTTTC.

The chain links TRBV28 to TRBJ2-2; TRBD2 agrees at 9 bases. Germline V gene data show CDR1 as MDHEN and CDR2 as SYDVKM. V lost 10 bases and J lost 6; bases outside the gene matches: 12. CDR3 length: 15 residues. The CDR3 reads CATSVSGRGSGELFF. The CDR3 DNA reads TGTGCCACCTCGGTTAGCGGGAGAGGGTCCGGGGAGCTGTTTTTT.

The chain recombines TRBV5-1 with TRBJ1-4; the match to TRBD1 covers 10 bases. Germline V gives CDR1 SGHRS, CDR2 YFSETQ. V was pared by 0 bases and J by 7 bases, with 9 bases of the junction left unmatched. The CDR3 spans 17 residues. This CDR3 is CASSLGKGTGVGEKLFF. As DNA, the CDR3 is TGCGCCAGCAGCTTGGGGAAGGGGACAGGGGTTGGTGAAAAACTGTTTTTT.

The DNA of the CDR3 is TGTGCCAGCAGATCCCTAGCCGTGACTGAAGCTTTCTTT. Translating it yields CASRSLAVTEAFF. The chain has TRBV12-3 or TRBV12-4 and TRBJ1-1; D is uncertain. V was pared by 6 bases and J by 5 bases, with 13 bases between. The CDR3 loop spans 13 amino acids.

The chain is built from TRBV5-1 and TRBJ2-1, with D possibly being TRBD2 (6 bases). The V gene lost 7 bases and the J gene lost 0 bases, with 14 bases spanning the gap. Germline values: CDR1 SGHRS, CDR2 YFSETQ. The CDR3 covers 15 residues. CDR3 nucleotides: TGCGCCAGCGGAGGTGGGGGGAGCTCCTACAATGAGCAGTTCTTC. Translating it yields CASGGGGSSYNEQFF.

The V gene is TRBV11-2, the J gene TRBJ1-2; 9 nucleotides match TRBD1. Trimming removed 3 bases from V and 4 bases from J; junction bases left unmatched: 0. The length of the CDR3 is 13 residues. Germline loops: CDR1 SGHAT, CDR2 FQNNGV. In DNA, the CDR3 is TGTGCCAGCAGCTTGACAGGGGGCTATGGCTACACCTTC. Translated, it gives CASSLTGGYGYTF.

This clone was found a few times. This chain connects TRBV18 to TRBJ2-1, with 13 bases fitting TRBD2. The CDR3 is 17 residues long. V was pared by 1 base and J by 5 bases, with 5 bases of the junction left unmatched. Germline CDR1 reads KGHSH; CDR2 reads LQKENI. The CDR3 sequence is CASSPRSGLAGNNEQFF. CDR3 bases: TGTGCCAGCTCACCACGTTCGGGACTAGCGGGAAACAATGAGCAGTTCTTC.